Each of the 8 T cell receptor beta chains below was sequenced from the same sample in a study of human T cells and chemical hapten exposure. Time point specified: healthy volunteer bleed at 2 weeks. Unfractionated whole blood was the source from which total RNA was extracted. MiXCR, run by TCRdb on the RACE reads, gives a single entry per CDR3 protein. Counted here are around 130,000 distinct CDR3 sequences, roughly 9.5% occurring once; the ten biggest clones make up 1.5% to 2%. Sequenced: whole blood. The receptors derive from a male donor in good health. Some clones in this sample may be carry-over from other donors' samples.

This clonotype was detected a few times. CDR3 nucleotide sequence: TGTGCCAGCAGCCCCCCCAGGGTCGACACTGAAGCTTTCTTT. Protein sequence: CASSPPRVDTEAFF. This chain uses TRBV11-2 with TRBJ1-1; tentatively, D is TRBD1 (5 bases). CDR3 length: 14 residues. V lost 5 bases, J lost 3 bases, and 13 bases lay in between. Germline loops: CDR1 SGHAT, CDR2 FQNNGV.

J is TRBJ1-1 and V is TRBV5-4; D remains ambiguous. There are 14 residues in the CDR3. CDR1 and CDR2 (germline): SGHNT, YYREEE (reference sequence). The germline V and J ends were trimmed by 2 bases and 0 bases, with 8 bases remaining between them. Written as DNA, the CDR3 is TGTGCCAGCAGCTTTGGCCTGTTGAACACTGAAGCTTTCTTT. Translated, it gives CASSFGLLNTEAFF.

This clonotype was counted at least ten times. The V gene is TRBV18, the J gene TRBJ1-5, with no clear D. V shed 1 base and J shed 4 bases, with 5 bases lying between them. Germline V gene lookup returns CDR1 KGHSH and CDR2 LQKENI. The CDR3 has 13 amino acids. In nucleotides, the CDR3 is TGTGCCAGCTCACCACTGACTAATCAGCCCCAGCATTTT. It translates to CASSPLTNQPQHF.

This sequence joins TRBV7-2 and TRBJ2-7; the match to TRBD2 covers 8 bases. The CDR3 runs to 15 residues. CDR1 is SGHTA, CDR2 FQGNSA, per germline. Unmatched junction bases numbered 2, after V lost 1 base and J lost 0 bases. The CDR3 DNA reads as TGTGCCAGCAGCTTAGAAGCGGGGGACTCCTACGAGCAGTACTTC. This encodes CASSLEAGDSYEQYF.

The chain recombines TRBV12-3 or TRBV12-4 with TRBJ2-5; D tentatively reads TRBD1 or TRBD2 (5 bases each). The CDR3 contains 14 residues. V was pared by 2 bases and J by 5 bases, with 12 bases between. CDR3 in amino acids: CASSLRREKETQYF. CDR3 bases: TGTGCCAGCAGTTTACGCAGGGAGAAGGAGACCCAGTACTTC.

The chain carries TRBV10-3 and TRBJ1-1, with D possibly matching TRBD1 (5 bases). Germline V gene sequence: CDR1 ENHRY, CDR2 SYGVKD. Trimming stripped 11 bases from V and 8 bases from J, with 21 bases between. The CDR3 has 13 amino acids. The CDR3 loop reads CAARINSGGEAFF. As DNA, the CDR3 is TGTGCCGCCCGAATAAATTCTGGGGGAGAAGCTTTCTTT.

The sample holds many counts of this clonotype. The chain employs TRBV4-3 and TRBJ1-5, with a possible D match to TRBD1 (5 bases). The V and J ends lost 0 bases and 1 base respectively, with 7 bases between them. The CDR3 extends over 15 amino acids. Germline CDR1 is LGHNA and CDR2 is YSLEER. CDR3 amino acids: CASSQEGGSNQPQHF. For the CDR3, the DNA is TGCGCCAGCAGCCAAGAGGGGGGGAGCAATCAGCCCCAGCATTTT.

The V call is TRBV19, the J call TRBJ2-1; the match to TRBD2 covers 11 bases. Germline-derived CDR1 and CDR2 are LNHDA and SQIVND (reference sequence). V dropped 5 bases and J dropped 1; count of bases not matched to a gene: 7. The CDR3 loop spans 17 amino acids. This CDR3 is CASSPPSGRLSYNEQFF. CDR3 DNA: TGTGCCAGTAGTCCTCCTAGCGGGAGGCTTTCCTACAATGAGCAGTTCTTC. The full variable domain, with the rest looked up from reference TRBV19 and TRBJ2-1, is DGGITQSPKYLFRKEGQNVTLSCEQNLNHDAMYWYRQDPGQGLRLIYYSQIVNDFQKGDIAEGYSVSREKKESFPLTVTSAQKNPTAFYLCASSPPSGRLSYNEQFFGPGTRLTVL.